These 26 T cell receptor beta chains originate from one sample sequenced in a study of blood T cell repertoires in COVID-19. Libraries were prepared by immunoSEQ multiplex PCR; TCRdb keeps only in-frame clonotypes and omits some of them. The sample carries a few hundred thousand clones, approximately 92% recorded once. Input material: peripheral blood. Receptor source: a person aged 18 to 29 with COVID-19, enrolled during active disease.

This clone appeared once. The gene calls are TRBV27 and TRBJ2-2; the match to TRBD2 covers 12 bases. From germline, CDR1 is MNHEY and CDR2 SMNVEV (reference sequence). J was trimmed by 4 bases and V by 5 bases; bases with no gene match: 5. The CDR3 runs 16 residues. The CDR3 sequence: CASSPRLAGVTGELFF. The CDR3, as DNA: TGTGCCAGCAGTCCCCGACTAGCGGGAGTCACCGGGGAGCTGTTTTTT.

The chain employs TRBV12-5 and TRBJ1-1, with D unclear. Germline V gene data show CDR1 as LGHNT and CDR2 as FRNRAP. This CDR3 contains 13 residues. Trimming cost V 10 bases and J 2 bases, with 14 bases left between them. The CDR3 coding sequence is TGTGCTACCACTTCCCCCTCTAACACTGAAGCTTTCTTT. Translated: CATTSPSNTEAFF.

The chain joins TRBV7-9 to TRBJ1-2; weak D call: TRBD1 (6 bases). Germline values: CDR1 SEHNR, CDR2 FQNEAQ (reference sequence). Deletions cut 4 bases from V and 7 bases from J, with 19 bases between. The CDR3 length is 15 residues. DNA of the CDR3: TGTGCCAGCAGCTCGGGGGGCAGGGACGAAATTGGCTACACCTTC. This sequence encodes CASSSGGRDEIGYTF.

In DNA, the CDR3 is TGCGCCAGCAGCCACTCAAATACAGGGATTGAGCAGTTCTTC. Residues: CASSHSNTGIEQFF. V is TRBV4-1 and J is TRBJ2-1; D might be TRBD1 (6 bases). This CDR3 has 14 amino acids. Trimming took 3 bases from V and 9 from J, leaving 15 bases between them. Germline V gene lookup returns CDR1 MGHRA and CDR2 YSYEKL.

The J gene is TRBJ2-5, the V gene TRBV28, with TRBD2 identical over 9 bases. Germline V gene data show CDR1 as MDHEN and CDR2 as SYDVKM. V shed 6 bases, J shed 2 bases, and the junction held 7 bases outside the gene matches. CDR3 length: 15 amino acids. The CDR3 loop is CASSPLAGVQETQYF. CDR3 in DNA: TGTGCCAGCAGCCCACTAGCGGGTGTACAAGAGACCCAGTACTTC.

The chain employs TRBV25-1 and TRBJ2-1; the D gene is possibly TRBD1 (5 bases). This CDR3 has 14 residues. The germline V gene encodes CDR1 MGHDK and CDR2 SYGVNS. Trimming removed 8 bases from V and 5 bases from J, with 16 bases in between. The CDR3 nucleotides are TGTGCCAGCCGTCCCTCAGGGCTCAACAATGAGCAGTTCTTC. Its protein product is CASRPSGLNNEQFF.

The chain is built from TRBV27 and TRBJ2-1; 12 positions match TRBD2. The junction had 8 bases not matched to a gene; V was cut back by 7 bases and J by 4 bases. The germline V gene has CDR1 MNHEY and CDR2 SMNVEV (reference sequence). The CDR3 sequence is 16 residues long. The DNA of the CDR3 is TGTGCCAGCACCGCCCTAGCGGGAGGGGGGTACAATGAGCAGTTCTTC. Translation gives CASTALAGGGYNEQFF.

This sequence joins TRBV28 and TRBJ2-7; D is undetermined. CDR1 is MDHEN and CDR2 is SYDVKM in the germline V gene. The V end was cut by 11 bases, the J end by 1 base, with 18 bases between. This CDR3 is 14 amino acids long. The CDR3 sequence is CASNGASGSYEQYF. In nucleotides, the CDR3 is TGTGCCTCGAATGGCGCTAGTGGGTCCTACGAGCAGTACTTC.

The CDR3 DNA reads as TGTGCCAGCAGTCCGGGGACATCACAAGAGACCCAGTACTTC. The encoded protein is CASSPGTSQETQYF. The chain links TRBV6-2 or TRBV6-3 to TRBJ2-5; possibly TRBD1 for D (6 bases). Looked up from germline, CDR1 is MNHEY and CDR2 is SVGEGT. The CDR3 has 14 amino acids. V lost 5 bases to trimming and J lost 2 bases, with 12 bases between them.

This chain joins TRBV6-2 or TRBV6-3 and TRBJ2-2, with D unresolved. V was pared by 5 bases and J by 7 bases, with 5 bases between. CDR1 is MNHEY, CDR2 SVGEGT, per germline. CDR3 size: 11 residues. The DNA for the CDR3 is TGTGCCAGCAGTACTAACGGGGAGCTGTTTTTT. This encodes CASSTNGELFF.

The V call is TRBV6-1, the J call TRBJ2-3, with 8 nucleotides matching TRBD2. The CDR3 sequence is 15 residues long. Germline V gene data show CDR1 as MNHNS and CDR2 as SASEGT. Trimming cost V 4 bases and J 6 bases; bases outside gene matches: 9. The CDR3 here is CASSVAGTAGDTQYF. The CDR3 coding sequence is TGTGCCAGCAGTGTAGCGGGAACAGCGGGGGATACGCAGTATTTT.

The chain carries TRBV13 and TRBJ2-3; TRBD2 might be the D (6 bases). Germline loops: CDR1 PRHDT, CDR2 FYEKMQ (reference sequence). The CDR3 spans 16 residues. Between the trimmed V and J ends, which lost 4 bases and 6 bases, there was a span of 20 bases. The CDR3 here is CASSSLGSGEGDTQYF. The CDR3 DNA reads TGTGCCAGCAGCTCCCTCGGTAGCGGAGAAGGTGATACGCAGTATTTT. The variable domain in full, completed from reference TRBV13 and TRBJ2-3, reads AAGVIQSPRHLIKEKRETATLKCYPIPRHDTVYWYQQGPGQDPQFLISFYEKMQSDKGSIPDRFSAQQFSDYHSELNMSSLELGDSALYFCASSSLGSGEGDTQYFGPGTRLTVL.

This sequence joins TRBV19 and TRBJ1-6; D not certain. Deletions cut 5 bases from V and 6 bases from J, with 20 bases between. CDR3 size: 17 residues. Germline lookup yields CDR1 LNHDA and CDR2 SQIVND (reference sequence). As DNA, the CDR3 is TGTGCCAGTAGTTTTGCCGTCGGACTTGGACCTAATTCACCCCTCCACTTT. It translates to CASSFAVGLGPNSPLHF.

The J gene is TRBJ1-5, the V gene TRBV24-1, with a tentative D call TRBD1 (6 bases). The CDR3 is 15 residues long. The germline gives CDR1 KGHDR, CDR2 SFDVKD. V was trimmed by 6 bases and J by 0 bases, leaving 11 bases between them. The CDR3 sequence is CATSTGSVSNQPQHF. The CDR3 DNA follows: TGTGCCACCAGTACAGGGAGTGTTAGCAATCAGCCCCAGCATTTT.

This rearrangement joins TRBV15 to TRBJ2-7; weak D call: TRBD1 (6 bases). This CDR3 contains 15 residues. Germline lookup yields CDR1 LNHNV and CDR2 YYDKDF (reference sequence). Deletions cut 3 bases from V and 0 bases from J, with 12 bases between. In nucleotides, the CDR3 is TGTGCCACCAGCAGCGAGGGGGTTAGCTCCTACGAGCAGTACTTC. The encoded protein is CATSSEGVSSYEQYF.

J is TRBJ1-5 and V is TRBV24-1; TRBD1 agrees at 8 bases. There are 17 residues in the CDR3. V dropped 2 bases and J dropped 0; count of bases not matched to a gene: 5. Germline CDR1 KGHDR, CDR2 SFDVKD. The DNA for the CDR3 is TGTGCCACCAGTGATTCTCAGGGGGCGCCTAGCAATCAGCCCCAGCATTTT. It codes for CATSDSQGAPSNQPQHF.

J is TRBJ2-3 and V is TRBV20-1; a possible D gene is TRBD1 (5 bases). Germline assignment: CDR1 DFQATT and CDR2 SNEGSKA (reference sequence). The CDR3 has 14 amino acids. Trimming left V 3 bases short and J 6 bases short, with 16 bases between. This CDR3 is CSASDLKGRDTQYF. CDR3 nucleotides: TGCAGTGCTAGTGACCTAAAGGGGCGGGATACGCAGTATTTT.

The J gene is TRBJ2-2, the V gene TRBV7-9, with 7 positions matching TRBD1. This CDR3 region has 17 residues. V trimming: 5 bases; J trimming: 4 bases; junction bases outside the gene matches: 13. The V gene's germline CDR1 is SEHNR and CDR2 FQNEAQ (reference sequence). The CDR3 sequence: CASSTQPGQQITGELFF. CDR3 sequence (DNA): TGTGCCAGCAGCACCCAGCCGGGACAGCAAATCACCGGGGAGCTGTTTTTT.

The chain is built from TRBV24-1 and TRBJ2-7; D unresolved. V lost 5 bases and J lost 4, with 11 bases in between. There are 13 residues in the CDR3. The germline CDR1 and CDR2 sequences are KGHDR and SFDVKD. In DNA form, the CDR3 reads TGTGCCACCAGTGGACCGACTGGTTACGAGCAGTACTTC. Translating it yields CATSGPTGYEQYF.

The sample holds a few counts of this clone. The V and J genes are TRBV7-9 and TRBJ2-7; 11 bases line up with TRBD1. This CDR3 is 15 amino acids long. Losses at the gene ends were 3 bases for V and 2 bases for J; bases not matched to a gene: 3. Germline V lookup: CDR1 SEHNR, CDR2 FQNEAQ (reference sequence). The CDR3 loop is CASSFGTGGAYEQYF. The CDR3 region has the DNA TGTGCCAGCAGCTTCGGGACAGGGGGGGCCTACGAGCAGTACTTC.

The chain joins TRBV6-5 to TRBJ1-4; 7 positions match TRBD1. Trimming took 5 bases from V and 8 from J; bases not matched to a gene: 8. This CDR3 is 14 amino acids long. Germline loops: CDR1 MNHEY, CDR2 SVGAGI. CDR3 protein: CASSRNRGEEKLFF. DNA of the CDR3: TGTGCCAGCAGTAGGAACAGGGGCGAGGAAAAACTGTTTTTT.

J is TRBJ2-7 and V is TRBV5-1, with D possibly matching TRBD1 (5 bases). Trimming shortened V by 1 base and J by 0 bases, and 11 bases separated the two germline ends. This CDR3 spans 15 amino acids. Per the germline V gene, CDR1 is SGHRS and CDR2 is YFSETQ. The CDR3 region is CASSLTGDSSYEQYF. The CDR3 nucleotides read TGCGCCAGCAGCTTGACTGGCGACAGCTCCTACGAGCAGTACTTC.

This clone was seen a few times. The V gene is TRBV5-1, the J gene TRBJ2-7; 7 bases fit TRBD2. CDR1 and CDR2 (germline): SGHRS, YFSETQ. CDR3 length: 14 amino acids. V trimming: 0 bases; J trimming: 5 bases; junction bases outside the gene matches: 5. CDR3 amino acids: CASSLAASGHEQYF. CDR3 nucleotides: TGCGCCAGCAGCTTGGCGGCTAGCGGACACGAGCAGTACTTC.

The chain joins TRBV7-2 to TRBJ1-6; 10 bases agree with TRBD1. The junction had 11 bases not matched to a gene; V was cut back by 3 bases and J by 9 bases. CDR1 is SGHTA and CDR2 is FQGNSA in the germline V gene. The CDR3 is 17 amino acids. This chain's CDR3 is CASSFLGTGTGASPLHF. CDR3 nucleotides: TGTGCCAGCAGCTTTCTGGGCACCGGGACAGGGGCTTCACCCCTCCACTTT.

The chain carries TRBV28 and TRBJ2-1; unclear D gene. The CDR3 loop spans 13 amino acids. Germline-derived CDR1 and CDR2 are MDHEN and SYDVKM. The V end lost 4 bases, the J end lost 3 bases, and 7 bases lay between the germline ends. The CDR3 reads CASSSQNYNEQFF. CDR3 nucleotide sequence: TGTGCCAGCAGTTCTCAGAACTACAATGAGCAGTTCTTC.

The CDR3 DNA follows: TGTGCCAGCAGCCAAGGAGGAGGTTCACCCCTCCACTTT. Its translation is CASSQGGGSPLHF. The genes are TRBV3-1 (or the pseudogene TRBV3-2) and TRBJ1-6; D gene uncertain. Trimming removed 1 base at V and 9 bases at J, with 7 bases between. Looked up from germline, CDR1 is LGHDT and CDR2 is YNNKEL (reference sequence). CDR3 length equals 13 residues.